This TCR beta chain was retrieved from a study of T cell changes during pregnancy in multiple sclerosis. The table came from immunoSEQ multiplex PCR; TCRdb's copy has only in-frame clones and leaves some out. Among roughly 18,000 clones listed, about 85% were seen once. The TCR was taken from a female donor with multiple sclerosis, enrolled in a pregnancy study. Sequences were derived from CD8+ T cells from peripheral blood mononuclear cells, sampled after pregnancy.

In DNA form, the CDR3 reads TGTGCCAGCAGTTACTCCGCGGGAAGCTCCTACAATGAGCAGTTCTTC. Protein: CASSYSAGSSYNEQFF. The chain links TRBV6-5 to TRBJ2-1; tentatively, D is TRBD2 (6 bases). Trimming removed 0 bases from V and 0 bases from J, with 9 bases in between. The CDR3 contains 16 residues. Germline-derived CDR1 and CDR2 are MNHEY and SVGAGI.